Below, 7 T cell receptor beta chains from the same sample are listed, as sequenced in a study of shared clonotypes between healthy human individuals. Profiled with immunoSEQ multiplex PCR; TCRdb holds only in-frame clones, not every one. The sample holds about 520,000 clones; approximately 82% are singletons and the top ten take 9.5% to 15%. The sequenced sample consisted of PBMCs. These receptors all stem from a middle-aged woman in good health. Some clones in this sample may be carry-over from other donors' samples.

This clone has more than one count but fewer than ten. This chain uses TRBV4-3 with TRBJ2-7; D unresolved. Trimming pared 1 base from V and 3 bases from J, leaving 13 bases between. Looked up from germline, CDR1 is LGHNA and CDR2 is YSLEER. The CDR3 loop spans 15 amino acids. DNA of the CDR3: TGCGCCAGCAGCCAAGCGGCCGTAGGCGGCTACGAGCAGTACTTC. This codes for CASSQAAVGGYEQYF.

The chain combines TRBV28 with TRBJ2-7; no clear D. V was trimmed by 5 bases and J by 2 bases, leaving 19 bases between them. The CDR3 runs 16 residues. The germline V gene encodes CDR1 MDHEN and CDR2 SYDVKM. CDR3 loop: CASSHPLRAFTYEQYF. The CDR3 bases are TGTGCCAGCAGTCATCCTCTAAGGGCATTTACCTACGAGCAGTACTTC.

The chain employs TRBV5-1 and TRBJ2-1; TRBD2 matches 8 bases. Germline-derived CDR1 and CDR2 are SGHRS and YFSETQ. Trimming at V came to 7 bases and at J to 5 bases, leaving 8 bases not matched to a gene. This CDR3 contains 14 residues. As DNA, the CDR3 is TGCGCCAGCGAAGCAGCGGGAGCGAACAATGAGCAGTTCTTC. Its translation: CASEAAGANNEQFF.

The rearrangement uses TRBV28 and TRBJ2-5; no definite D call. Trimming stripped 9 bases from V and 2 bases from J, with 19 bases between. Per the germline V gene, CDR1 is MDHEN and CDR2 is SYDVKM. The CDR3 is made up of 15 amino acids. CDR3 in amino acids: CASSLGQKEQETQYF. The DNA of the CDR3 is TGTGCCAGTTCCTTGGGCCAAAAAGAACAAGAGACCCAGTACTTC.

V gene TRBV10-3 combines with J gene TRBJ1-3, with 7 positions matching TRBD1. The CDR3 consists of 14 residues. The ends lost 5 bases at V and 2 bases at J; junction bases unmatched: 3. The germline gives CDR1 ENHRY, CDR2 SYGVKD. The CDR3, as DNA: TGTGCCATCAGTCGACAGGGACCTGGAAACACCATATATTTT. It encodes CAISRQGPGNTIYF.

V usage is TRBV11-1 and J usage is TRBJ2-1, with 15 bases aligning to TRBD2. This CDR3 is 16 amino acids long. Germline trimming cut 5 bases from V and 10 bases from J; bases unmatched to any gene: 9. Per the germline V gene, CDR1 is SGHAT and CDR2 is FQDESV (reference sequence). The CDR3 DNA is TGTGCCAGCAGCCTAGGACTAGCGGGAGGGCAAGAAGAGCAGTTCTTC. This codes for CASSLGLAGGQEEQFF.

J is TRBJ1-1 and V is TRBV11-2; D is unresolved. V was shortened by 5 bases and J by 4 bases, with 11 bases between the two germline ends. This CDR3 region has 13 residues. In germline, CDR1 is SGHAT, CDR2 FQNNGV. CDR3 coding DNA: TGTGCCAGCAGCCTCTCGAGCGCCACTGAAGCTTTCTTT. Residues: CASSLSSATEAFF.